This T cell receptor beta chain was captured by sequencing in a study of T-cell reconstitution after alpha-beta-depleted transplantation in children. As it was prepared, the TCRbeta library received unique molecular identifiers. Each CDR3 protein gets one entry after TCRdb re-called the PCR reads with MiXCR. The profile shows some 640,000 distinct CDR3 sequences, approximately 15% of them singletons. The CDR3 length is 16 residues. J gave up 0 bases and V 7 bases, and 8 bases lay outside the gene matches. Material: PBMCs from the stem cell graft donor, obtained from the stem cell graft. This clonotype originated in a human donor who donated a stem cell graft to a child with acute myeloid leukemia. The V gene is TRBV12-3 or TRBV12-4, the J gene TRBJ2-3; TRBD2 aligns across 9 bases. CDR3 DNA: TGTGCCAGCACCCTAACTGCGGGGGGGAGCACAGATACGCAGTATTTT. As protein: CASTLTAGGSTDTQYF.